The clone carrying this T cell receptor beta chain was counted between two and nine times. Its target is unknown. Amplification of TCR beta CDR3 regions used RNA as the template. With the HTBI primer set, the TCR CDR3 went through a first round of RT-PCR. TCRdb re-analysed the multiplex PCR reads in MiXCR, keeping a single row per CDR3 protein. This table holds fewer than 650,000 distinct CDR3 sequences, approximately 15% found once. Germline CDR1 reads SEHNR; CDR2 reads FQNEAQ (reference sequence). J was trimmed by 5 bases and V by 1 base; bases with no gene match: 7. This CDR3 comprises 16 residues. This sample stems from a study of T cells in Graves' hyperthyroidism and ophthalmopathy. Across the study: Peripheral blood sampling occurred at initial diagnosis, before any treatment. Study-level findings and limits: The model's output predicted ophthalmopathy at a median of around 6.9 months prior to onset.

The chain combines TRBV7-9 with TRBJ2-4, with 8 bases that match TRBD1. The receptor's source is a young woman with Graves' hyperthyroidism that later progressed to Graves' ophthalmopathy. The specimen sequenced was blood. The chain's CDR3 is CASSLDPQGAQNIQYF. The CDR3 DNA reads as TGTGCCAGCAGCTTAGACCCTCAGGGGGCCCAAAACATTCAGTACTTC.